The sequence of this T cell receptor beta chain was determined in a study of OX40 agonist ivuxolimab in advanced cancers. The protocol was immunoSEQ multiplex PCR, while the TCRdb copy is restricted to in-frame clones and leaves out a portion. Among some 15,000 clones listed, roughly four fifths were seen once. CDR1 is MNHNS, CDR2 SASEGT, per germline. Between the trimmed V and J ends, which lost 2 bases and 6 bases, there was a span of 8 bases. The length of the CDR3 is 12 residues. The sequence was collected from an adult with an advanced solid tumor such as melanoma, head and neck, liver or kidney cancer. The chain carries TRBV6-1 and TRBJ2-7; D remains unclear. The source was CD4+ or CD8+ T cells sorted from blood, collected in a trial of the OX40 agonist ivuxolimab. This CDR3 reads CASSEYEAEQYF. The CDR3 DNA reads TGTGCCAGCAGTGAATACGAGGCCGAGCAGTACTTC.